The 6 T cell receptor beta chains in this list originate from one sample, sequenced in a study of cytomegalovirus exposure and HLA in healthy donors. The PCR was carried out with 60 Vbeta primers and 13 Jbeta primers. The protocol was immunoSEQ multiplex PCR, while the TCRdb copy is restricted to in-frame clones and leaves out a portion. The repertoire holds approximately 190,000 clones, with approximately 80% as singletons. The sequenced sample consisted of PBMCs. The receptors originated from a woman between 50 and 59 years old in good health and CMV-seropositive.

The chain is built from TRBV7-9 and TRBJ1-3; D unclear. CDR3 length equals 14 residues. V was pared by 1 base and J by 0 bases, with 4 bases between. CDR1 and CDR2 (germline): SEHNR, FQNEAQ (reference sequence). For the CDR3, the DNA is TGTGCCAGCAGCTTAGTCGGCTCTGGAAACACCATATATTTT. Its translation is CASSLVGSGNTIYF.

This clone has only a few counts. V gene TRBV4-1 combines with J gene TRBJ2-7; 7 nucleotides align to TRBD1. The V segment lost 1 base and the J segment 3 bases; nucleotides outside the gene matches: 6. This CDR3 spans 15 amino acids. The germline CDR1 and CDR2 sequences are MGHRA and YSYEKL. The chain's CDR3 is CASSQGQGQVYEQYF. CDR3 nucleotides: TGCGCCAGCAGCCAAGGACAGGGTCAGGTCTACGAGCAGTACTTC.

The rearrangement links TRBV10-3 to TRBJ2-3, with unresolved D. Germline V gene sequence: CDR1 ENHRY, CDR2 SYGVKD. V dropped 2 bases and J dropped 2 bases, with 14 bases sitting between them. This CDR3 is 16 amino acids long. The CDR3 bases are TGTGCCATCAGTGAGGGCGGCAGTGGAGTCACAGATACGCAGTATTTT. Protein product: CAISEGGSGVTDTQYF.

This clone was detected once. V usage is TRBV18 and J usage is TRBJ1-1, with 7 bases fitting TRBD1. Germline CDR1 reads KGHSH; CDR2 reads LQKENI. This CDR3 comprises 14 residues. Unmatched junction bases numbered 8, after V lost 4 bases and J lost 6 bases. CDR3 sequence: CASSLQQGMAEAFF. The CDR3, as DNA: TGTGCCAGCTCACTTCAACAGGGGATGGCTGAAGCTTTCTTT.

This chain uses TRBV7-9 with TRBJ2-2, with 12 bases fitting TRBD2. CDR1 is SEHNR, CDR2 FQNEAQ, per germline (reference sequence). The length of the CDR3 is 15 residues. With 7 bases clipped from V and 9 bases from J, the junction kept 9 bases outside the gene matches. CDR3 amino acids: CASNPWTSGDRELFF. The CDR3 DNA follows: TGTGCCAGCAACCCATGGACTAGCGGGGATAGGGAGCTGTTTTTT.

This clone was detected once. The gene calls are TRBV12-1 and TRBJ2-5; the table's TRBD2 call for D was not verified on the DNA. TRBV12-1 is a known pseudogene. The CDR3 contains 16 residues. The CDR3 loop is CASIGWAGSLQETQYF. Written as DNA, the CDR3 is TGTGCCAGCATAGGTTGGGCGGGATCCTTACAAGAGACCCAGTACTTC.